The next 11 T cell receptor beta chains were all read from a single sample in a study of OX40 agonist ivuxolimab in advanced cancers. Some clones are missing from TCRdb's copy, which holds only in-frame ones; the method was immunoSEQ multiplex PCR. The table includes 77,000 or so clones, 94% detected once. The sequencing used CD4+ or CD8+ T cells sorted from blood, collected in a trial of the OX40 agonist ivuxolimab. The receptor source for this set is an adult with an advanced solid tumor such as melanoma, head and neck, liver or kidney cancer.

This clone was observed once. The CDR3 coding sequence is TGCAGCTCGAGAAGGGGTGGCCCGCAGTATTTT. Translation gives CSSRRGGPQYF. The V and J genes are TRBV29-1 and TRBJ2-3; maybe TRBD1 (5 bases). The CDR3 totals 11 residues. V lost 8 bases, J lost 10 bases, and 16 bases lay in between. Germline assignment: CDR1 SQVTM and CDR2 ANQGSEA.

The chain uses TRBV9 and TRBJ2-2, with TRBD1 identical over 9 bases. The germline CDR1 and CDR2 sequences are SGDLS and YYNGEE. The CDR3 has 17 residues. V lost 0 bases and J lost 7; bases outside the gene matches: 10. CDR3 DNA: TGTGCCAGCAGCGTAGCTGAACAGGGGGCGGTTGGCGGGGAGCTGTTTTTT. This sequence encodes CASSVAEQGAVGGELFF.

This sequence joins TRBV6-5 and TRBJ1-1; D is uncertain. The germline CDR1 and CDR2 sequences are MNHEY and SVGAGI. This CDR3 region has 12 residues. The germline V and J ends were trimmed by 5 bases and 4 bases, with 8 bases remaining between them. The CDR3 loop reads CASSPHSTEAFF. CDR3 sequence (DNA): TGTGCCAGCAGTCCCCATTCCACTGAAGCTTTCTTT.

The chain employs TRBV19 and TRBJ2-7, with 8 bases that match TRBD1. Germline V CDR1 and CDR2: LNHDA, SQIVND (reference sequence). The CDR3 covers 12 residues. V shed 6 bases and J 3 bases; nucleotides not matched to a gene: 1. The CDR3 protein is CASRGQDYEQYF. CDR3 DNA: TGTGCCAGTAGGGGACAGGACTACGAGCAGTACTTC.

The genes are TRBV27 and TRBJ2-7, with a tentative D call TRBD1 (6 bases). Germline V gene data show CDR1 as MNHEY and CDR2 as SMNVEV (reference sequence). The CDR3 has 13 residues. V was cut by 5 bases and J by 2 bases, with 10 bases left in between. CDR3 loop: CASSPGAAYEQYF. CDR3 sequence (DNA): TGTGCCAGCAGTCCAGGGGCGGCCTACGAGCAGTACTTC.

The rearrangement uses TRBV6-5 and TRBJ2-7; a possible D gene is TRBD1 (5 bases). This CDR3 contains 12 residues. The germline V and J ends were trimmed by 4 bases and 3 bases, with 7 bases remaining between them. The germline gives CDR1 MNHEY, CDR2 SVGAGI. CDR3 nucleotide sequence: TGTGCCAGCAGTTTGACAGTCTACGAGCAGTACTTC. It is translated as CASSLTVYEQYF.

The chain joins TRBV18 to TRBJ1-5; 8 bases are a match to TRBD1. Germline V gene lookup returns CDR1 KGHSH and CDR2 LQKENI. The length of the CDR3 is 15 residues. With 0 bases clipped from V and 4 bases from J, the junction kept 2 bases outside the gene matches. The chain's CDR3 is CASSPPDRGNQPQHF. DNA for the CDR3: TGTGCCAGCTCACCACCAGACAGGGGAAATCAGCCCCAGCATTTT.

The chain carries TRBV10-3 and TRBJ2-1; D uncertain. The V and J ends lost 2 bases and 7 bases respectively, with 12 bases between them. Germline lookup yields CDR1 ENHRY and CDR2 SYGVKD. CDR3 length: 14 residues. The DNA for the CDR3 is TGTGCCATCAGTGAGGTCGCAGACAAAAATGAGCAGTTCTTC. Translated, it gives CAISEVADKNEQFF.

This chain joins TRBV11-3 and TRBJ2-7; no clear D. The CDR3 contains 12 residues. Germline CDR1 reads SGHNT; CDR2 reads YENEEA. Trimming removed 2 bases from V and 4 bases from J, with 6 bases in between. CDR3 residues: CASSLNSYEQYF. CDR3 DNA sequence: TGTGCCAGCAGCTTAAACTCTTACGAGCAGTACTTC. The variable domain in full, completed from reference TRBV11-3 and TRBJ2-7, reads EAGVVQSPRYKIIEKKQPVAFWCNPISGHNTLYWYLQNLGQGPELLIRYENEEAVDDSQLPKDRFSAERLKGVDSTLKIQPAELGDSAVYLCASSLNSYEQYFGPGTRLTVT.

The rearrangement links TRBV4-1 to TRBJ1-2; TRBD1 matches at 10 bases. CDR3 length: 16 residues. Looked up from germline, CDR1 is MGHRA and CDR2 is YSYEKL. V was pared by 0 bases and J by 8 bases, with 9 bases of the junction left unmatched. CDR3 sequence: CASSQDPGTGALGYTF. The CDR3 coding sequence is TGCGCCAGCAGCCAAGACCCCGGGACAGGGGCCCTCGGCTACACCTTC.

The chain uses TRBV29-1 and TRBJ2-7; no firm D call. The V end was cut by 4 bases, the J end by 3 bases, with 13 bases between. The V gene's germline CDR1 is SQVTM and CDR2 ANQGSEA. This CDR3 has 13 residues. The CDR3 spells CSVAQLPYYEQYF. CDR3 DNA: TGCAGCGTTGCACAGCTTCCCTACTACGAGCAGTACTTC.